This is a list of T cell receptor beta chains from one sample in a study of blood T cells in healthy people across ages. In TCRdb, the 5' RACE reads were re-called with MiXCR into one record per CDR3 protein. The profile shows 1.2 million to 1.5 million distinct CDR3 sequences, around 39% of them singletons. Sequencing input: blood. The receptor source for this set is a young woman in good health. Each CDR3 is given with its conserved first and last residue. A D gene is named only where the DNA matches it firmly. Expanded clones are given a class, and other clones once, few, many or no size at all.

D gene,V gene,clone size,J gene,CDR3 protein,CDR3 DNA
TRBD2,TRBV2,NA,TRBJ2-5,CASSYAGTSKTQYF,TGTGCCAGCAGTTACGCCGGGACTAGCAAGACCCAGTACTTC
NA,TRBV6-1,NA,TRBJ1-4,CASNLPPDREKLFF,TGTGCCAGCAACCTGCCCCCGGATCGTGAAAAACTGTTTTTT
NA,TRBV29-1,few,TRBJ2-2,CSVEAGGGWGTGELFF,TGCAGCGTTGAAGCGGGAGGGGGCTGGGGCACCGGGGAGCTGTTTTTT
NA,TRBV20-1,NA,TRBJ2-3,CSARDRRDSTDTQYF,TGCAGTGCTAGAGACCGAAGGGATAGCACAGATACGCAGTATTTT
NA,TRBV11-2,NA,TRBJ2-5,CASSFRVHSVGETQYF,TGTGCCAGCAGCTTTAGGGTCCATAGCGTAGGAGAGACCCAGTACTTC
TRBD2,TRBV9,NA,TRBJ2-2,CASSSTSGGAGELFF,TGTGCCAGCAGCTCGACTAGCGGGGGGGCCGGGGAGCTGTTTTTT
NA,TRBV6-1,NA,TRBJ2-1,CASQFGDYNEQFF,TGTGCCAGCCAATTTGGCGACTACAATGAGCAGTTCTTC
NA,TRBV5-6,few,TRBJ2-5,CASSLTGTSPKEQYF,TGTGCCAGCAGCTTGACCGGGACCTCTCCTAAGGAGCAGTACTTC
TRBD2,TRBV12-3/TRBV12-4,NA,TRBJ2-3,CARSFQGLAADTQYF,TGTGCCAGAAGTTTTCAGGGACTAGCGGCAGATACGCAGTATTTT
NA,TRBV6-2/TRBV6-3,NA,TRBJ2-7,CASSYSTPYEQYF,TGTGCCAGCAGTTACTCGACTCCCTACGAGCAGTACTTC
NA,TRBV14,few,TRBJ1-6,CASSQDGQKIYNSPLHF,TGTGCCAGCAGCCAAGATGGGCAGAAGATCTATAATTCACCCCTCCACTTT
NA,TRBV6-6,NA,TRBJ1-6,CAALLGTGNSPLHF,TGTGCCGCCCTCCTCGGGACGGGGAATTCACCCCTCCACTTT
TRBD1,TRBV11-2,NA,TRBJ1-2,CASSYGQGSLSFSGYTF,TGTGCCAGCAGCTACGGACAGGGTAGTCTTTCCTTCTCTGGCTACACCTTC
NA,TRBV29-1,NA,TRBJ2-7,CSVGLGPSYF,TGCAGCGTTGGCCTGGGCCCAAGTTACTTC
TRBD1,TRBV24-1,few,TRBJ2-1,CATSDPRDRGLNEQFF,TGTGCCACCAGTGACCCCCGGGACAGGGGCTTGAATGAGCAGTTCTTC
TRBD1,TRBV10-3,NA,TRBJ2-4,CAINTGQGVGEQYF,TGTGCCATCAATACGGGACAGGGGGTGGGGGAGCAGTACTTC
TRBD1,TRBV11-1,NA,TRBJ2-1,CASSLQGAIGYNEQFF,TGTGCCAGCAGTTTACAGGGGGCCATCGGGTACAATGAGCAGTTCTTC
NA,TRBV6-6,few,TRBJ1-5,CASSPGLGNQPQHF,TGTGCCAGCAGTCCCGGACTAGGGAATCAGCCCCAGCATTTT
TRBD2,TRBV27,NA,TRBJ2-5,CAVSSGTSGKETQYF,TGTGCCGTCTCCTCGGGGACTAGCGGGAAAGAGACCCAGTACTTC
TRBD2,TRBV6-5,few,TRBJ2-5,CASSYGGGETQYF,TGTGCCAGCAGTTACGGGGGGGGAGAGACCCAGTACTTC
NA,TRBV6-2/TRBV6-3,few,TRBJ2-4,CASSYSGATQNIQYF,TGTGCCAGCAGTTACTCTGGGGCTACCCAAAACATTCAGTACTTC
NA,TRBV7-2,NA,TRBJ1-2,CASSLALHGYTF,TGTGCCAGCAGCTTAGCCCTACATGGCTACACCTTC